This entry lists 2 T cell receptor beta chains sequenced from one sample in a study of T cell clones after liver transplantation. TCRdb keeps only in-frame clones here, not all; method: immunoSEQ multiplex PCR. The repertoire consists of about 99,000 clones, with approximately 78% occurring once and the leading ten covering around 0.94%. Here the sequenced sample was CD4+ T cells from blood, taken before liver transplant. The receptors here all came from a human donor who received a liver transplant.

This chain joins TRBV14 and TRBJ1-1; TRBD1 aligns across 7 bases. The CDR3 loop spans 14 amino acids. CDR1 and CDR2 (germline): SGHDN, FVKESK. After removal of 7 bases from V and 3 bases from J, the junction contained 8 bases not matched to a gene. Here the CDR3 DNA reads TGTGCCAGCAACCGACAGGGAGAACACACTGAAGCTTTCTTT. Protein product: CASNRQGEHTEAFF.

This sequence joins TRBV10-3 and TRBJ1-4; D unclear. The CDR3 runs to 13 residues. Germline V lookup: CDR1 ENHRY, CDR2 SYGVKD. The V end was cut by 11 bases, the J end by 4 bases, with 14 bases between. The CDR3 sequence is CASGGGINEKLFF. DNA of the CDR3: TGTGCCTCCGGCGGCGGTATTAATGAAAAACTGTTTTTT.